This T cell receptor (beta chain) was recorded in a study of T cells after yellow fever vaccination. The authors made TCR cDNA by 5'RACE template switching, adding a universal primer site and UMIs. TCRdb recomputed calls from the 5' RACE reads with MiXCR, one row per CDR3 protein. The sample has some 320,000 distinct CDR3 sequences, over 4% seen once; the top ten hold roughly 24%. In its sample, this clonotype was seen a few times. The CDR3 has 15 residues. CDR1 is MDHEN, CDR2 SYDVKM, per germline. The junction had 13 bases not matched to a gene; V was cut back by 2 bases and J by 11 bases. The source of this sequence is a man younger than 35 who received the YFV17D yellow fever vaccine. Material: PBMCs, obtained 5 days after the yellow fever booster vaccination. V gene TRBV28 combines with J gene TRBJ2-7; 9 positions agree with TRBD1. The DNA for the CDR3 is TGTGCCAGCAGTTTACCCCCGGGACAGGGCGTTTATGAGTACTTC. Encoded protein: CASSLPPGQGVYEYF.